These 23 T cell receptor beta chains were sequenced from one sample in a study of T cell repertoires in cytomegalovirus infection (dated by TCRdb to about 2019). The treatment or condition label, read with the paper, signifies: in vitro stimulation with specific CMV peptide epitopes to enrich CMV-specific T cells. Their cognate antigens are unknown. The sample was run on an Illumina HiSeq 1500. Starting from the raw public reads, TCRdb applied fastp trimming at Q25, assembled clones with MiXCR and retained in-frame beta chains. For every CDR3 protein sequence, its rows merge into one entry that carries the most common genes and DNA. The sample records 380,000 or so distinct CDR3 sequences, 34% of which are singletons. The ten largest clones take up 13% of the sample. This sample comprised cultured PBMCs, obtained from culture after CMV antigen stimulation. Receptors were obtained from a human donor in good health (CMV status not recorded). Some clones in this sample may be carry-over from other donors' samples.

The chain recombines TRBV19 with TRBJ2-5, with 15 bases identical to TRBD2. Germline CDR1 is LNHDA and CDR2 is SQIVND (reference sequence). Trimming cost V 4 bases and J 2 bases; bases outside gene matches: 8. This CDR3 spans 18 amino acids. The CDR3 DNA reads TGTGCCAGTAGTAGTTGGACTAGCGGGAGGGTACATCAAGAGACCCAGTACTTC. The encoded protein is CASSSWTSGRVHQETQYF.

There are a few counts of this clonotype. The rearrangement joins TRBV4-1 to TRBJ2-7; 12 positions match TRBD2. Germline V gene data show CDR1 as MGHRA and CDR2 as YSYEKL. Trimming removed 0 bases from V and 11 bases from J; junction bases left unmatched: 5. The CDR3 has 14 residues. The CDR3 DNA reads as TGCGCCAGCAGCCAAGATCGACTAGCGGGAGAGGAGTACTTC. It yields the protein CASSQDRLAGEEYF.

CDR3 residues: CASSDPPGRANEKLFF. The CDR3 region has the DNA TGTGCCAGCAGCGACCCGCCGGGCAGGGCTAATGAAAAACTGTTTTTT. The chain recombines TRBV9 with TRBJ1-4, with D possibly TRBD1 on 5 matching bases. The length of the CDR3 is 16 residues. The germline V and J ends were trimmed by 3 bases and 3 bases, with 15 bases remaining between them. CDR1 SGDLS and CDR2 YYNGEE come from the germline V gene.

This clonotype has ten or more counts. V is TRBV7-2 and J is TRBJ2-7; unclear D gene. V lost 5 bases and J 1 base, leaving 9 bases between the germline ends. Germline V gives CDR1 SGHTA, CDR2 FQGNSA. CDR3 length: 13 amino acids. The CDR3 protein is CASSRSGSYEQYF. The CDR3 coding sequence is TGTGCCAGCAGCCGCTCTGGTTCCTACGAGCAGTACTTC.

The V call is TRBV6-5, the J call TRBJ1-1; 10 nucleotides agree with TRBD1. V was pared by 2 bases and J by 0 bases, with 3 bases of the junction left unmatched. This CDR3 is 16 amino acids long. Germline CDR1 and CDR2: MNHEY and SVGAGI. CDR3 protein: CASSYRGQGLNTEAFF. DNA for the CDR3: TGTGCCAGCAGTTACCGGGGACAGGGGCTGAACACTGAAGCTTTCTTT.

This clonotype has more than one count but fewer than ten. The chain recombines TRBV7-2 with TRBJ2-2; D is undetermined. CDR3 length: 14 amino acids. Germline V lookup: CDR1 SGHTA, CDR2 FQGNSA. V lost 5 bases and J lost 6, with 13 bases in between. The CDR3 DNA follows: TGTGCCAGCAGCGCGGCCGGGTTAGCCGGGGAGCTGTTTTTT. Protein: CASSAAGLAGELFF. Filled out from reference TRBV7-2 and TRBJ2-2, the complete variable domain reads GAGVSQSPSNKVTEKGKDVELRCDPISGHTALYWYRQSLGQGLEFLIYFQGNSAPDKSGLPSDRFSAERTGGSVSTLTIQRTQQEDSAVYLCASSAAGLAGELFFGEGSRLTVL.

There are a few counts of this clonotype. The chain links TRBV6-2 or TRBV6-3 to TRBJ2-2; no clear D gene. Trimming left V 6 bases short and J 7 bases short, with 3 bases between. The CDR3 length is 10 residues. Germline CDR1 reads MNHEY; CDR2 reads SVGEGT. The CDR3 nucleotides read TGTGCCAGCAGGGACGGGGAGCTGTTTTTT. This sequence encodes CASRDGELFF.

This sequence joins TRBV7-2 and TRBJ2-3; unclear D gene. The CDR3 length is 14 residues. The germline gives CDR1 SGHTA, CDR2 FQGNSA. V was pared by 2 bases and J by 1 base, with 7 bases between. The CDR3 DNA follows: TGTGCCAGCAGCTTATACCTGGGCACAGATACGCAGTATTTT. This translates into CASSLYLGTDTQYF.

This rearrangement joins TRBV6-5 to TRBJ2-5; 11 bases are shared with TRBD2. This CDR3 region has 15 residues. V trimming: 2 bases; J trimming: 4 bases; junction bases outside the gene matches: 3. Looked up from germline, CDR1 is MNHEY and CDR2 is SVGAGI. This chain's CDR3 is CASSYGSGRGETQYF. As DNA, the CDR3 is TGTGCCAGCAGTTACGGTAGCGGGAGGGGAGAGACCCAGTACTTC.

The chain uses TRBV6-2 or TRBV6-3 and TRBJ1-1; D ambiguous. Deletions cut 2 bases from V and 8 bases from J, with 21 bases between. CDR3 size: 16 residues. Germline CDR1 is MNHEY and CDR2 is SVGEGT. CDR3 sequence: CASSYPYSTRRTEAFF. The CDR3 DNA reads TGTGCCAGCAGTTACCCTTACTCTACTCGGAGGACGGAAGCTTTCTTT.

This sequence joins TRBV27 and TRBJ2-1; D gene ambiguous. Trimming stripped 3 bases from V and 5 bases from J, with 14 bases between. Germline V lookup: CDR1 MNHEY, CDR2 SMNVEV (reference sequence). This CDR3 has 15 residues. Here the CDR3 DNA reads TGTGCCAGCAGTTTTTGGGCTAGGGCGCACAATGAGCAGTTCTTC. This codes for CASSFWARAHNEQFF.

The table lists this clonotype with a few counts. This chain uses TRBV28 with TRBJ2-5; 14 bases align to TRBD2. CDR3 length: 15 amino acids. Germline V lookup: CDR1 MDHEN, CDR2 SYDVKM. The J segment lost 8 bases and the V segment lost 4 bases, leaving 6 bases of the junction unmatched. CDR3 sequence reads: CASSSPGLAGETQYF. CDR3 bases: TGTGCCAGCAGTTCACCGGGACTAGCGGGAGAAACCCAGTACTTC.

This clonotype occurred many times. This sequence joins TRBV29-1 and TRBJ1-6, with D maybe TRBD1 (6 bases). The germline V gene encodes CDR1 SQVTM and CDR2 ANQGSEA. V was clipped by 7 bases and J by 7 bases, with 14 bases between them. The CDR3 sequence is 13 residues long. The CDR3: CSASMDSNSPLHF. CDR3 nucleotides: TGCAGCGCTTCGATGGACAGCAATTCACCCCTCCACTTT.

At least ten counts were recorded for this clonotype. V is TRBV2 and J is TRBJ1-2; D is possibly TRBD1 (5 bases). Germline CDR1 is SNHLY and CDR2 is FYNNEI. The CDR3 spans 15 residues. With 0 bases removed from V and 8 bases from J, the gap between germline ends came to 16 bases. The CDR3 nucleotides read TGTGCCAGCAGTGAAGCTCGGACACCCGGTCGGGGCTACACCTTC. Translating it yields CASSEARTPGRGYTF.

The V and J genes are TRBV2 and TRBJ1-2; D is unclear. Per the germline V gene, CDR1 is SNHLY and CDR2 is FYNNEI. The CDR3 runs to 14 residues. V gave up 3 bases and J gave up 1 base, with 9 bases separating them. The CDR3 DNA sequence: TGTGCCAGCAGTGACGGTCGACTTAACTATGGCTACACCTTC. Its protein is CASSDGRLNYGYTF.

The sample holds a few counts of this clonotype. The rearrangement uses TRBV7-8 and TRBJ1-2; D uncertain. V shed 2 bases and J shed 4 bases, with 14 bases lying between them. Germline values: CDR1 SGHVS, CDR2 FQNEAQ. The CDR3 spans 15 residues. In DNA form, the CDR3 reads TGTGCCAGCAGCTTATCCCCAGTATCGGGCTATGGCTACACCTTC. As protein: CASSLSPVSGYGYTF.

In its sample, this clonotype was seen a few times. Here the CDR3 DNA reads TGTGCCAGCAGCCAAGGGACTAGCGGGAGCCACGAGCAGTACTTC. This encodes CASSQGTSGSHEQYF. This rearrangement joins TRBV4-2 to TRBJ2-7; 13 nucleotides line up with TRBD2. CDR3 length equals 15 residues. V dropped 1 base and J dropped 5; count of bases not matched to a gene: 2. Germline V gene lookup returns CDR1 LGHNA and CDR2 YNFKEQ.

In nucleotides, the CDR3 is TGTGCCAGCAGTACAGGGGCCGGAGGCACTGAAGCTTTCTTT. This translates into CASSTGAGGTEAFF. The chain employs TRBV12-3 or TRBV12-4 and TRBJ1-1; 7 bases fit TRBD1. V lost 5 bases, J lost 4 bases, and 7 bases stayed unmatched. The length of the CDR3 is 14 residues.

This clonotype was picked up a small number of times. V is TRBV7-9 and J is TRBJ1-2, with a possible D match to TRBD1 (6 bases). Germline-derived CDR1 and CDR2 are SEHNR and FQNEAQ (reference sequence). The CDR3 sequence is 15 residues long. Trimming removed 4 bases from V and 5 bases from J, with 17 bases in between. The CDR3 region is CASSSADGQLYGYTF. DNA for the CDR3: TGTGCCAGCAGCTCCGCGGATGGACAGCTATATGGCTACACCTTC.

V gene TRBV19 combines with J gene TRBJ2-1, with 13 positions matching TRBD2. The CDR3 has 15 amino acids. V gave up 10 bases and J gave up 7 bases; unmatched junction bases: 10. The germline V gene encodes CDR1 LNHDA and CDR2 SQIVND (reference sequence). CDR3 DNA sequence: TGTGCCATCTCCACGGGACTAGCGGGACCAAATGAGCAGTTCTTC. This encodes CAISTGLAGPNEQFF.

This sequence joins TRBV7-2 and TRBJ1-5; D uncertain. The CDR3 totals 13 residues. Germline CDR1 is SGHTA and CDR2 is FQGNSA. Trimming cost V 8 bases and J 0 bases, with 8 bases left between them. CDR3 protein: CASGHGSNQPQHF. The CDR3 coding sequence is TGTGCCAGCGGCCATGGTAGCAATCAGCCCCAGCATTTT.

This clonotype was found many times. The rearrangement links TRBV7-2 to TRBJ1-2; 10 bases agree with TRBD1. Losses at the gene ends were 5 bases for V and 6 bases for J; bases not matched to a gene: 3. This CDR3 region has 13 residues. Germline V gives CDR1 SGHTA, CDR2 FQGNSA. CDR3 nucleotide sequence: TGTGCCAGCAGCGCCGGGACAGGGGATGGCTACACCTTC. Translating it yields CASSAGTGDGYTF.

CDR3 DNA: TGTGCCAGCAGCTCGGGACTAAGGTATTCCTCCTACAATGAGCAGTTCTTC. As protein: CASSSGLRYSSYNEQFF. The chain uses TRBV5-6 and TRBJ2-1, with TRBD2 matching over 7 bases. The CDR3 has 17 residues. Germline CDR1 reads SGHDT; CDR2 reads YYEEEE. The J segment lost 0 bases and the V segment lost 3 bases, leaving 9 bases of the junction unmatched.